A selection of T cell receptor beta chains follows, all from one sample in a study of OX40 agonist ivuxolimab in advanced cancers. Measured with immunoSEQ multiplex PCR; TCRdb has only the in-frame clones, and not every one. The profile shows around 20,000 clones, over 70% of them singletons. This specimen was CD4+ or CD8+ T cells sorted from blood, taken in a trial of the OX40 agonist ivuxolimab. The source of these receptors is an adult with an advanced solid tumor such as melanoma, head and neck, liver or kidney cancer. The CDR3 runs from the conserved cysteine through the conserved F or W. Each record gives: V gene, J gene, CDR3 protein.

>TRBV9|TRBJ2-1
CASSGEGLEYNEQFF
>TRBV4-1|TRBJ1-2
CASSQDAGSRGYTF
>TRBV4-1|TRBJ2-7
CASSQGIAGITSYEQYF
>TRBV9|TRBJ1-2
CASSVAGTGEGYTF
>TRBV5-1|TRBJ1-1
CASSLEGVLNTEAFF
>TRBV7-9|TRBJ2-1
CASSPPPVGAGGEEQFF
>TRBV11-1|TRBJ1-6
CASSLVGRMDSPLHF
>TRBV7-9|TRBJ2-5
CASSPPGFTGTQYF
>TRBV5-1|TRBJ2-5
CASSLPSSAPPGGRETQYF
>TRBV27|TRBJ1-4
CASSRDGLNWEKLFF
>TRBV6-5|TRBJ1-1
CASSLDGWNTEAFF
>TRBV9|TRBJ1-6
CASSVTPGQGSRGSPLHF
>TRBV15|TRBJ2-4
CATSRVRAGAKNIQYF
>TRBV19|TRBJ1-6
CATGGESSYNSPLHF
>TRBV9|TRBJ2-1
CASSPTRSGGHNEQFF
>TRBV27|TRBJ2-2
CASNLGGDGTGELFF
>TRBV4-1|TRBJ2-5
CASSLYGGQETQYF
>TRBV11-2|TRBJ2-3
CASSSNPGLEADTQYF
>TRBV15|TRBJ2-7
CATSRQGPEQYF
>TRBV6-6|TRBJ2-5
CASRRLAGGMETQYF